A selection of T cell receptor beta chains follows, all from one sample in a study of tumor-infiltrating lymphocytes in oesophageal squamous cell carcinoma. In TCRdb, the PCR reads were re-called with MiXCR into one record per CDR3 protein. The data show just under 20,000 distinct CDR3 sequences, just under 40% seen once. Sequencing input: esophageal tumor tissue. Receptors were obtained from a male donor with esophageal squamous cell carcinoma. Each CDR3 is given with its conserved first and last residue. The order of the fields is clone size, D gene, J gene, V gene, CDR3 protein, CDR3 DNA. The D gene is left open where the match is weak. Part of the rows lack a size; the others show once, few, many or a class for expanded clones.

clone_size: NA
d_call: TRBD2
j_call: TRBJ2-7
v_call: TRBV7-4
cdr3_aa: CASSFLAGEVYEQYF
cdr3_nt: TGTGCCAGCAGCTTTCTAGCGGGAGAAGTCTACGAGCAGTACTTC

clone_size: NA
d_call: TRBD2
j_call: TRBJ2-5
v_call: TRBV11-1
cdr3_aa: CASSSFVGGPETQYF
cdr3_nt: TGTGCCAGCAGCTCCTTTGTGGGAGGGCCAGAGACCCAGTACTTC

clone_size: NA
d_call: NA
j_call: TRBJ1-5
v_call: TRBV7-2
cdr3_aa: CASIYRAGQPQHF
cdr3_nt: TGTGCCAGCATCTACAGGGCAGGTCAGCCCCAGCATTTT

clone_size: NA
d_call: NA
j_call: TRBJ2-6
v_call: TRBV28
cdr3_aa: CASSPLTF
cdr3_nt: TGTGCCAGCAGTCCATTGACTTTC

clone_size: NA
d_call: NA
j_call: TRBJ2-5
v_call: TRBV5-6
cdr3_aa: CASSFFNREETQYF
cdr3_nt: TGTGCCAGCAGCTTTTTTAACAGGGAGGAGACCCAGTACTTC

clone_size: many
d_call: TRBD1
j_call: TRBJ1-6
v_call: TRBV25-1
cdr3_aa: CASSEYRGTGVSPLHF
cdr3_nt: TGTGCCAGCAGTGAATATAGAGGGACAGGGGTTTCACCCCTCCACTTT

clone_size: NA
d_call: NA
j_call: TRBJ2-6
v_call: TRBV10-3
cdr3_aa: CAISEPRGGGSGANVLTF
cdr3_nt: TGTGCCATCAGTGAGCCCCGCGGGGGCGGCTCTGGGGCCAACGTCCTGACTTTC

clone_size: NA
d_call: NA
j_call: TRBJ2-2
v_call: TRBV11-2
cdr3_aa: CASSLGHHTGELFF
cdr3_nt: TGTGCCAGCAGCTTAGGGCACCACACCGGGGAGCTGTTTTTT

clone_size: NA
d_call: NA
j_call: TRBJ1-2
v_call: TRBV10-3
cdr3_aa: CAIREGRNYGYTF
cdr3_nt: TGTGCCATCAGGGAGGGGAGAAACTATGGCTACACCTTC

clone_size: NA
d_call: NA
j_call: TRBJ2-5
v_call: TRBV2
cdr3_aa: CASRGTRSQETQYF
cdr3_nt: TGTGCCAGCAGGGGGACACGAAGTCAAGAGACCCAGTACTTC

clone_size: once
d_call: NA
j_call: TRBJ2-3
v_call: TRBV12-3/TRBV12-4
cdr3_aa: CASSLLRPDTQYF
cdr3_nt: TGTGCCAGCAGTTTATTACGGCCAGATACGCAGTATTTT

clone_size: medium-sized
d_call: TRBD2
j_call: TRBJ2-5
v_call: TRBV6-1
cdr3_aa: CASVAGPTQETQYF
cdr3_nt: TGTGCCAGCGTAGCGGGCCCTACCCAAGAGACCCAGTACTTC

clone_size: NA
d_call: TRBD2
j_call: TRBJ2-7
v_call: TRBV7-8
cdr3_aa: CASSSQSGMYSYEQYF
cdr3_nt: TGTGCCAGCAGCTCACAGAGCGGGATGTACTCCTACGAGCAGTACTTC

clone_size: many
d_call: NA
j_call: TRBJ2-7
v_call: TRBV5-5
cdr3_aa: CASSPQSQGFYEQYF
cdr3_nt: TGTGCCAGCAGCCCCCAAAGCCAGGGGTTCTACGAGCAGTACTTC

clone_size: NA
d_call: NA
j_call: TRBJ2-3
v_call: TRBV7-4
cdr3_aa: CASSFDPQYF
cdr3_nt: TGTGCCAGCAGCTTTGATCCGCAGTATTTT

clone_size: many
d_call: NA
j_call: TRBJ1-1
v_call: TRBV19
cdr3_aa: CASQGGNVAEAFF
cdr3_nt: TGTGCCAGTCAAGGGGGGAACGTTGCGGAAGCTTTCTTT

clone_size: NA
d_call: TRBD2
j_call: TRBJ2-2
v_call: TRBV11-2
cdr3_aa: CATRLLAGPTGELFF
cdr3_nt: TGTGCCACGCGCTTGCTAGCGGGACCCACCGGGGAGCTGTTTTTT

clone_size: once
d_call: TRBD2
j_call: TRBJ2-6
v_call: TRBV7-8
cdr3_aa: CASSFAGAGANVLTF
cdr3_nt: TGTGCCAGCAGCTTTGCGGGAGCTGGGGCCAACGTCCTGACTTTC

clone_size: many
d_call: NA
j_call: TRBJ1-5
v_call: TRBV19
cdr3_aa: CASSIPGNLVGQPQHF
cdr3_nt: TGTGCCAGTAGTATACCCGGAAACCTAGTAGGGCAGCCCCAGCATTTT

clone_size: many
d_call: NA
j_call: TRBJ2-1
v_call: TRBV4-1
cdr3_aa: CASSQQIADNEQFF
cdr3_nt: TGCGCCAGCAGCCAACAGATAGCGGACAATGAGCAGTTCTTC

clone_size: NA
d_call: NA
j_call: TRBJ1-1
v_call: TRBV7-2
cdr3_aa: CASSGGQTMNTEAFF
cdr3_nt: TGTGCCAGCAGCGGCGGACAGACTATGAACACTGAAGCTTTCTTT

clone_size: NA
d_call: NA
j_call: TRBJ1-5
v_call: TRBV7-2
cdr3_aa: CASSSPQVRQPQHF
cdr3_nt: TGTGCCAGCAGCTCACCCCAGGTTCGACAGCCCCAGCATTTT

clone_size: medium-sized
d_call: NA
j_call: TRBJ1-1
v_call: TRBV10-2
cdr3_aa: CASSGSANTEAFF
cdr3_nt: TGCGCCAGCAGTGGGTCAGCGAACACTGAAGCTTTCTTT

clone_size: NA
d_call: TRBD1
j_call: TRBJ2-5
v_call: TRBV9
cdr3_aa: CASSAWDRDDPQYF
cdr3_nt: TGTGCCAGCAGCGCCTGGGACAGGGATGATCCCCAGTACTTC

clone_size: NA
d_call: NA
j_call: TRBJ2-7
v_call: TRBV7-3
cdr3_aa: CASSPMGREYNEQYF
cdr3_nt: TGTGCCAGCAGCCCGATGGGACGGGAGTACAATGAGCAGTACTTC

clone_size: NA
d_call: TRBD1
j_call: TRBJ1-4
v_call: TRBV12-3/TRBV12-4
cdr3_aa: CASSLGQGEKLFF
cdr3_nt: TGTGCCAGCAGTTTGGGACAGGGTGAAAAACTGTTTTTT

clone_size: NA
d_call: NA
j_call: TRBJ2-1
v_call: TRBV15
cdr3_aa: CATSITGGETKYF
cdr3_nt: TGTGCCACCAGCATCACAGGGGGGGAGACCAAGTACTTC

clone_size: NA
d_call: NA
j_call: TRBJ2-7
v_call: TRBV7-9
cdr3_aa: CASSLGSGSFPDTQYF
cdr3_nt: TGTGCCAGCAGCTTAGGTTCAGGAAGTTTTCCAGATACGCAGTACTTC

clone_size: few
d_call: NA
j_call: TRBJ2-1
v_call: TRBV7-7
cdr3_aa: CASSLEEATNNEQFF
cdr3_nt: TGTGCTAGCAGCTTAGAAGAGGCTACCAACAATGAGCAGTTCTTC

clone_size: many
d_call: NA
j_call: TRBJ2-6
v_call: TRBV6-1
cdr3_aa: CASTASGANVLTF
cdr3_nt: TGTGCCAGCACCGCTTCCGGGGCCAACGTCCTGACTTTC

clone_size: NA
d_call: TRBD2
j_call: TRBJ2-7
v_call: TRBV6-1
cdr3_aa: CASRGTSGRFYEQYF
cdr3_nt: TGTGCCAGCAGAGGGACTAGCGGGAGGTTCTACGAGCAGTACTTC

clone_size: NA
d_call: NA
j_call: TRBJ2-7
v_call: TRBV5-3
cdr3_aa: CASSLPSLNEQYF
cdr3_nt: TGTGCCAGCAGCTTGCCTAGTTTGAACGAGCAGTACTTC

clone_size: few
d_call: NA
j_call: TRBJ1-2
v_call: TRBV7-2
cdr3_aa: CASSLGSNGYTF
cdr3_nt: TGTGCCAGCAGCTTAGGCAGTAATGGCTACACCTTC

clone_size: NA
d_call: NA
j_call: TRBJ2-1
v_call: TRBV28
cdr3_aa: CASSLPSEGGYNEQFF
cdr3_nt: TGTGCCAGCAGTTTACCCTCGGAGGGCGGCTACAATGAGCAGTTCTTC

clone_size: many
d_call: NA
j_call: TRBJ1-3
v_call: TRBV6-1
cdr3_aa: CASSSGVLSRINTIYF
cdr3_nt: TGTGCCAGCAGCTCAGGGGTCCTGAGCCGTATAAACACCATATATTTT

clone_size: few
d_call: NA
j_call: TRBJ2-6
v_call: TRBV11-1
cdr3_aa: CASSAGLPGANVLTF
cdr3_nt: TGTGCCAGCAGCGCCGGACTGCCGGGGGCCAACGTCCTGACTTTC

clone_size: once
d_call: NA
j_call: TRBJ2-5
v_call: TRBV6-2/TRBV6-3
cdr3_aa: CASRGVQETQYF
cdr3_nt: TGTGCCAGCAGGGGGGTCCAAGAGACCCAGTACTTC

clone_size: few
d_call: TRBD1
j_call: TRBJ2-3
v_call: TRBV6-1
cdr3_aa: CASRIQGSSTDTQYF
cdr3_nt: TGTGCCAGCAGGATACAGGGGTCTAGCACAGATACGCAGTATTTT

clone_size: many
d_call: NA
j_call: TRBJ1-3
v_call: TRBV6-1
cdr3_aa: CASSPGTAAGNTIYF
cdr3_nt: TGTGCCAGCAGCCCCGGGACGGCAGCTGGAAACACCATATATTTT

clone_size: few
d_call: TRBD1
j_call: TRBJ1-5
v_call: TRBV7-2
cdr3_aa: CASSLFVTGHQPQHF
cdr3_nt: TGTGCCAGCAGCTTGTTCGTGACAGGGCATCAGCCCCAGCATTTT

clone_size: NA
d_call: NA
j_call: TRBJ2-5
v_call: TRBV11-3
cdr3_aa: CASSFDGGTQYF
cdr3_nt: TGTGCCAGCAGCTTCGACGGCGGGACCCAGTACTTC

clone_size: many
d_call: NA
j_call: TRBJ2-7
v_call: TRBV11-2
cdr3_aa: CASSPYREAYEQYF
cdr3_nt: TGTGCCAGCAGCCCGTACCGGGAAGCCTACGAGCAGTACTTC

clone_size: many
d_call: NA
j_call: TRBJ2-5
v_call: TRBV19
cdr3_aa: CASSIGGSQETQYF
cdr3_nt: TGTGCCAGTAGTATAGGCGGGTCCCAAGAGACCCAGTACTTC